These T cell receptor beta chains were read from a single sample in a study of blood T cell repertoires in COVID-19. TCRdb keeps only in-frame clones here, not all; method: immunoSEQ multiplex PCR. The data contain hundreds of thousands of clones, about nine tenths of them singletons. Source material: PBMCs or T cells enriched from blood (not recorded which). Source of these receptors: a woman aged 55-69 years who had recovered from COVID-19. Each CDR3 is given with its conserved first and last residue. The D gene is left open where the match is weak. A clone size is listed for some rows: how often the clone was seen (once, few, many), or a class if it is expanded.

d_call,j_call,v_call,clone_size,cdr3_nt,cdr3_aa
TRBD1,TRBJ1-1,TRBV13,-,TGTGCCAGCAGCGCCGGGACAGGGTCGGCTGAAGCTTTCTTT,CASSAGTGSAEAFF
-,TRBJ2-3,TRBV10-2,-,TGCGCCAGCAGTGAGTTTAGGAGCCCCCCCACAGATACGCAGTATTTT,CASSEFRSPPTDTQYF
TRBD1,TRBJ2-6,TRBV23-1,-,TGCGCCAGCAGTCACGACAGGGCGAGCGGGGCCAACGTCCTGACTTTC,CASSHDRASGANVLTF
-,TRBJ1-1,TRBV3-1/TRBV3-2,-,TGTGCCAGCAGCCAATGGGGCGGGGGGAACACTGAAGCTTTCTTT,CASSQWGGGNTEAFF
-,TRBJ1-1,TRBV6-5,-,TGTGCCAGCAGTTACGCGGACAGTGGGTACACTGAAGCTTTCTTT,CASSYADSGYTEAFF
TRBD1,TRBJ2-5,TRBV24-1,-,TGTGCCACCGGACAGGGACCCGAGACCCAGTACTTC,CATGQGPETQYF
-,TRBJ2-6,TRBV3-1/TRBV3-2,-,TGTGCCAGCAGCCGAGGGAATGGGGCCAACGTCCTGACTTTC,CASSRGNGANVLTF
TRBD1,TRBJ2-7,TRBV2,once,TGTGCCAGCAGTCGACAGGGGGCATGGGAGCAGTACTTC,CASSRQGAWEQYF
-,TRBJ2-7,TRBV5-4,-,TGTGCCAGCAGCCAACAGGGAGGGGTAGCCTACGAGCAGTACTTC,CASSQQGGVAYEQYF
-,TRBJ2-1,TRBV5-6,-,TGTGCCAGCAGTCCGCTAGGCGATCCCACACCCTACAATGAGCAGTTCTTC,CASSPLGDPTPYNEQFF
-,TRBJ2-2,TRBV6-4,-,TGTGCCTCTGAGGACTACTTAAACACCGGGGAGCTGTTTTTT,CASEDYLNTGELFF
TRBD2,TRBJ2-1,TRBV2,-,TGTGCCACCAAGGGGAGTAGCGGGGGGTATGAGCAGTTCTTC,CATKGSSGGYEQFF
-,TRBJ2-2,TRBV27,-,TGTGCCAGCAGGAGAGCCACCGGGGAGCTGTTTTTT,CASRRATGELFF
-,TRBJ1-2,TRBV10-1,-,TGCGCCAGTATCAGAGGGTATGGCTACACCTTC,CASIRGYGYTF
TRBD1,TRBJ2-1,TRBV19,-,TGTGCCAGTTCGTACAGGGGGGCCTACAATGAGCAGTTCTTC,CASSYRGAYNEQFF
-,TRBJ1-2,TRBV9,-,TGTGCCAGCAGCACCTCCGGGGGGCGAGGCTACACCTTC,CASSTSGGRGYTF
TRBD2,TRBJ2-1,TRBV30,-,TGTGCCTGGAGTGTCCACAGGGCCCCTCGGGGGGGTGAGCAGTTCTTC,CAWSVHRAPRGGEQFF
-,TRBJ1-4,TRBV27,few,TGTGCCAGCAGTTTCGAGCGGGGTAATGAAAAACTGTTTTTT,CASSFERGNEKLFF
-,TRBJ1-4,TRBV18,-,TGTGCCAGCTCACCAGATCGGGGGTCTGAAAAACTGTTTTTT,CASSPDRGSEKLFF
-,TRBJ2-3,TRBV19,-,TGTGCCAGTAGTATAGATGGAAACGGCGGGACAGATACGCAGTATTTT,CASSIDGNGGTDTQYF
-,TRBJ1-2,TRBV5-6,-,TGTGCCAGCAGCTCGACCGGAGGGGGGGAAGGGTATGGCTACACCTTC,CASSSTGGGEGYGYTF
TRBD1,TRBJ1-4,TRBV12-3/TRBV12-4,few,TGTGCCAGCAGGACAGGGGGAAATGAAAAACTGTTTTTT,CASRTGGNEKLFF
TRBD1,TRBJ2-5,TRBV10-3,-,TGTGCCATCAGTGAGGCGACAGGGGTTGGGCAAGAGACCCAGTACTTC,CAISEATGVGQETQYF
-,TRBJ2-1,TRBV7-8,-,TGTGCCAGCAGCTTAGCTCCCTCCGGTGGGGGGGGCCCAAATGAGCAGTTCTTC,CASSLAPSGGGGPNEQFF
-,TRBJ1-6,TRBV27,-,TGTGCCAGCAGTTGGGGGGGGGCGGCCCCCTTACCCTTCCACTTT,CASSWGGAAPLPFHF
-,TRBJ1-3,TRBV3-1/TRBV3-2,-,TGTGCCAGCAGCCAAGGAGCCCTCTTCGATACCATATATTTT,CASSQGALFDTIYF
-,TRBJ2-5,TRBV7-9,-,TGTGCCAGCAGCTTAGTTGGTAGCCCAGAGACCCAGTACTTC,CASSLVGSPETQYF
-,TRBJ2-3,TRBV5-1,-,TGCGCCAGCAGCTCACTAGCATTCGATACGCAGTATTTT,CASSSLAFDTQYF
-,TRBJ1-4,TRBV29-1,-,TGCAGCGTTAAGACAGGAGGTAATGAAAAACTGTTTTTT,CSVKTGGNEKLFF
-,TRBJ1-2,TRBV5-6,-,TGTGCCAGCAGCTTGGAGGGGGACTACCTATATGGCTACACCTTC,CASSLEGDYLYGYTF
-,TRBJ1-1,TRBV7-2,-,TGTGCCAGCAGCCATACAACAGCAGACACTGAAGCTTTCTTT,CASSHTTADTEAFF
TRBD1,TRBJ2-7,TRBV11-2,-,TGTGCCAGCAGCACTGGACAGGGTGCCTACGAGCAGTACTTC,CASSTGQGAYEQYF
TRBD1,TRBJ2-5,TRBV3-1/TRBV3-2,-,TGTGCCAGCAGCCCCGACAGGGAAAAGACCCAGTACTTC,CASSPDREKTQYF
-,TRBJ2-7,TRBV6-5,-,TGTGCCAGCAGAGCGCTTCCCCGACTAGAGCACGAGCAGTACTTC,CASRALPRLEHEQYF
-,TRBJ1-4,TRBV4-2,-,TGTGCCAGCAGCCAAGATCTATGGACAAGCTCTGAAAAACTGTTTTTT,CASSQDLWTSSEKLFF
-,TRBJ1-2,TRBV18,-,TGTGCCAGCTCACCGGACAACACCCCCTATGGCTACACCTTC,CASSPDNTPYGYTF
-,TRBJ2-3,TRBV12-5,-,TGTGCTAGTGGTTTGGTAGTGGGCAGGGGGGCAGATACGCAGTATTTT,CASGLVVGRGADTQYF
-,TRBJ2-3,TRBV12-5,-,TGTGCTAGTGGTTTGGAAACAGGCACAGATACGCAGTATTTT,CASGLETGTDTQYF
TRBD2,TRBJ2-3,TRBV5-6,-,TGTGCCAGCAGCTTGGCCTTGACTAGCTTTCCAGATACGCAGTATTTT,CASSLALTSFPDTQYF
-,TRBJ1-6,TRBV5-1,-,TGCGCCAGCAGCTTGGGACAGACGATTAATTCACCCCTCCACTTT,CASSLGQTINSPLHF
TRBD2,TRBJ2-2,TRBV5-5,-,TGTGCCAGCAGCCGGCAGACTAGCGGGGGGCCTGGTACCGGGGAGCTGTTTTTT,CASSRQTSGGPGTGELFF
TRBD1,TRBJ1-1,TRBV11-2,-,TGTGCCAGCAGCTTAGGTCAGGGGGCCACTGAAGCTTTCTTT,CASSLGQGATEAFF
-,TRBJ2-2,TRBV6-5,-,TGTGCCAGCAGTCTGACTTTAAACACCGGGGAGCTGTTTTTT,CASSLTLNTGELFF
-,TRBJ1-6,TRBV5-6,-,TGTGCCAGCAGCTTTTACAGGGTAGGGTCACCCCTCCACTTT,CASSFYRVGSPLHF
TRBD2,TRBJ2-3,TRBV2,once,TGTGCCAGCAGTACTAGCGGGGGGTCGACAGATACGCAGTATTTT,CASSTSGGSTDTQYF
-,TRBJ1-5,TRBV6-5,-,TGTGCCAGCAGGTTGGGGCCGAGCAATCAGCCCCAGCATTTT,CASRLGPSNQPQHF
-,TRBJ2-1,TRBV5-1,few,TGCGCCAGCAGCTCTTTGAGGGATAATGGCCACAATGAGCAGTTCTTC,CASSSLRDNGHNEQFF
-,TRBJ1-5,TRBV28,few,TGTGCCAGCAGTTCAGGGAGCAATCAGCCCCAGCATTTT,CASSSGSNQPQHF
-,TRBJ2-3,TRBV11-2,once,TGTGCCAGCAGCTCCTCCGGTACGCAGTATTTT,CASSSSGTQYF
-,TRBJ2-5,TRBV13,-,TGTGCCAGCAGCGCCAACAGGGTATTGGCAGAGACCCAGTACTTC,CASSANRVLAETQYF
-,TRBJ1-1,TRBV2,-,TGTGCCAGCAGGGGGGGTGAAGCTTTCTTT,CASRGGEAFF
-,TRBJ1-5,TRBV19,-,TGTGCCAGTAACGAGGGAGTTAATCAGCCCCAGCATTTT,CASNEGVNQPQHF